The 9 T cell receptor beta chains below all came from one sample that was sequenced in a study of T cell changes during pregnancy in multiple sclerosis (dated by TCRdb to between 2018 and 2020). The library came from the immunoSEQ multiplex PCR assay. Sourced from immuneACCESS, this table was stored by TCRdb with only in-frame sequences that have V and J called. A share of the clones is absent; for the studies checked, an unresolved V gene accounts for under half, and the remainder has no known explanation. Within this sample are some 70,000 clones, with around 92% of them counted one time only. Clones ranked in the top ten supply approximately 2.5% of the sample. Sample: peripheral blood, taken in the first trimester of pregnancy. These receptors were obtained from a female donor with multiple sclerosis, enrolled in a pregnancy study.

The chain has TRBV11-2 and TRBJ2-7, with D uncertain. The CDR3 runs 12 residues. From germline, CDR1 is SGHAT and CDR2 FQNNGV. V was clipped by 2 bases and J by 3 bases, with 5 bases between them. CDR3 in DNA: TGTGCCAGCAGCTTACCATTCTACGAGCAGTACTTC. Its protein product is CASSLPFYEQYF. Full variable domain (rest looked up from reference TRBV11-2 and TRBJ2-7): EAGVAQSPRYKIIEKRQSVAFWCNPISGHATLYWYQQILGQGPKLLIQFQNNGVVDDSQLPKDRFSAERLKGVDSTLKIQPAKLEDSAVYLCASSLPFYEQYFGPGTRLTVT.

The gene calls are TRBV18 and TRBJ1-5; D is uncertain. Germline loops: CDR1 KGHSH, CDR2 LQKENI. CDR3 size: 16 residues. V lost 3 bases and J lost 1, with 13 bases in between. CDR3: CASSPVQRGSNQPQHF. The CDR3 nucleotides are TGTGCCAGCTCACCCGTTCAGCGGGGAAGCAATCAGCCCCAGCATTTT.

The chain recombines TRBV6-5 with TRBJ2-1; 16 nucleotides align to TRBD2. V was clipped by 10 bases and J by 10 bases; unmatched bases: 7. The V gene's germline CDR1 is MNHEY and CDR2 SVGAGI. This CDR3 is 14 amino acids long. Here the CDR3 DNA reads TGTGCCACTAAGAGGGGACTAGCGGGAGGGGAGCAGTTCTTC. Amino acid sequence: CATKRGLAGGEQFF.

The V call is TRBV27, the J call TRBJ2-4; possible D gene TRBD1, 6 bases. Germline values: CDR1 MNHEY, CDR2 SMNVEV (reference sequence). With 3 bases removed from V and 0 bases from J, the gap between germline ends came to 12 bases. The CDR3 loop spans 16 amino acids. CDR3 DNA sequence: TGTGCCAGCAGTTTTTTGACAGGACTAGCCAAAAACATTCAGTACTTC. It is translated as CASSFLTGLAKNIQYF.

The chain employs TRBV7-6 and TRBJ2-2; tentatively, D is TRBD2 (6 bases). Trimming took 5 bases from V and 3 from J, leaving 19 bases between them. CDR3 length: 17 residues. Germline V lookup: CDR1 SGHVS, CDR2 FNYEAQ. CDR3 protein: CASSPGALGRHTGELFF. For the CDR3, the DNA is TGTGCCAGCAGCCCGGGAGCATTAGGGCGGCACACCGGGGAGCTGTTTTTT.

The chain couples TRBV15 to TRBJ1-2, with 7 bases lining up with TRBD1. The CDR3 contains 13 residues. Germline values: CDR1 LNHNV, CDR2 YYDKDF (reference sequence). The V gene end was trimmed by 11 bases and the J gene end by 4 bases; junction bases not matched to a gene: 10. Here the CDR3 DNA reads TGTGCCGCCTCTGGAGGGACAGTCTATGGCTACACCTTC. It translates to CAASGGTVYGYTF.

The chain is built from TRBV9 and TRBJ2-1, with a weak D call TRBD2 (5 bases). The ends were cut back, 6 bases at V and 7 bases at J, with 14 bases in the middle. CDR3 length equals 13 residues. Germline CDR1 and CDR2: SGDLS and YYNGEE. The CDR3 sequence is CASTLTPGNEQFF. CDR3 DNA: TGTGCCAGCACCCTTACTCCGGGAAATGAGCAGTTCTTC.

This clone was recorded only once. The V and J genes are TRBV5-5 and TRBJ1-4; D is ambiguous. Germline assignment: CDR1 SGHKS and CDR2 YYEKEE (reference sequence). CDR3 length equals 15 residues. V was trimmed by 2 bases and J by 0 bases, leaving 8 bases between them. The CDR3 bases are TGTGCCAGCAGCTTACAGTACTCAACTAATGAAAAACTGTTTTTT. It translates to CASSLQYSTNEKLFF.

This chain uses TRBV19 with TRBJ2-3; 8 bases line up with TRBD2. This CDR3 has 16 residues. CDR1 is LNHDA and CDR2 is SQIVND in the germline V gene (reference sequence). J was trimmed by 6 bases and V by 3 bases; bases with no gene match: 11. DNA of the CDR3: TGTGCCAGTAGTATTTCGATCGTTCGGGGGGGCGATACGCAGTATTTT. Its protein product is CASSISIVRGGDTQYF.